The 21 T cell receptor beta chains listed next were all sequenced from one sample in a study of OX40 agonist ivuxolimab in advanced cancers. Here immunoSEQ multiplex PCR was the method, and the copy in TCRdb shows in-frame clones only, minus some. This table has 45,000 to 60,000 clones, 85% to 90% appearing once. This specimen was CD4+ or CD8+ T cells sorted from blood, taken in a trial of the OX40 agonist ivuxolimab. These receptors were obtained from an adult with an advanced solid tumor such as melanoma, head and neck, liver or kidney cancer.

The J gene is TRBJ1-2, the V gene TRBV2; no reliable D call. The CDR3 totals 12 residues. V lost 6 bases, J lost 4 bases, and 9 bases lay in between. Germline V gives CDR1 SNHLY, CDR2 FYNNEI. CDR3 region: CASSFGLYGYTF. For the CDR3, the DNA is TGTGCCAGCAGCTTCGGACTCTATGGCTACACCTTC.

This chain links TRBV29-1 with TRBJ2-2; D could derive from TRBD1 or TRBD2 (5 bases each). The V end was cut by 4 bases, the J end by 0 bases, with 12 bases between. This CDR3 is built from 15 residues. Germline CDR1 and CDR2: SQVTM and ANQGSEA. The CDR3 DNA follows: TGCAGCGTTGGATCCGGGACGGCGAACACCGGGGAGCTGTTTTTT. Translation gives CSVGSGTANTGELFF.

The V call is TRBV10-3, the J call TRBJ2-6; tentatively, D is TRBD1 or TRBD2 (7 bases each). CDR1 is ENHRY, CDR2 SYGVKD, per germline. The CDR3 runs 21 residues. The V end was cut by 3 bases, the J end by 4 bases, with 28 bases between. Here the CDR3 reads CAISEPFGRGGTRGGANVLTF. The CDR3 DNA reads as TGTGCCATCAGTGAACCTTTTGGCAGGGGGGGCACCCGGGGAGGGGCCAACGTCCTGACTTTC.

This clone was picked up one time. The chain carries TRBV2 and TRBJ2-7; D unresolved. CDR1 and CDR2 (germline): SNHLY, FYNNEI. V was cut by 3 bases and J by 5 bases, with 14 bases left in between. The CDR3 totals 14 residues. In nucleotides, the CDR3 is TGTGCCAGCAGTGAGGCAGGCCGTTCCCACGAGCAGTACTTC. Protein: CASSEAGRSHEQYF.

The J gene is TRBJ2-3, the V gene TRBV5-1, with 7 positions matching TRBD2. This CDR3 is built from 15 residues. Looked up from germline, CDR1 is SGHRS and CDR2 is YFSETQ. J gave up 6 bases and V 0 bases, and 7 bases lay outside the gene matches. The CDR3 loop is CASSLDSTAGDTQYF. The CDR3 DNA reads TGCGCCAGCAGCTTGGACAGCACAGCGGGGGATACGCAGTATTTT.

The chain recombines TRBV11-2 with TRBJ1-2; TRBD1 is a possible D gene (5 bases). From germline, CDR1 is SGHAT and CDR2 FQNNGV. The V gene lost 1 base and the J gene lost 0 bases, with 15 bases spanning the gap. The CDR3 sequence is 17 residues long. The CDR3 here is CASSLAIPGRANYGYTF. As DNA, the CDR3 is TGTGCCAGCAGCTTAGCCATCCCAGGGAGAGCTAACTATGGCTACACCTTC.

The chain links TRBV28 to TRBJ1-5, with no clear D. Trimming stripped 1 base from V and 2 bases from J, with 12 bases between. Germline CDR1 and CDR2: MDHEN and SYDVKM. The CDR3 totals 16 residues. CDR3 region: CASSLYGSRGNQPQHF. In DNA, the CDR3 is TGTGCCAGCAGTTTATACGGGAGTCGGGGCAATCAGCCCCAGCATTTT.

V is TRBV21-1 and J is TRBJ2-3; TRBD1, the table's D call, was not compared with the DNA. TRBV21-1 is listed as a pseudogene. The CDR3 loop spans 15 amino acids. CDR3 nucleotides: TGTGCCAGCACCCCATGGCCCCGCAGGGAAGATACGCAGTATTTT. Translating it yields CASTPWPRREDTQYF.

This clone was observed once. The chain carries TRBV7-9 and TRBJ1-1; D unresolved. CDR3 length equals 13 residues. Germline V gene data show CDR1 as SEHNR and CDR2 as FQNEAQ (reference sequence). Trimming shortened V by 5 bases and J by 6 bases, and 13 bases separated the two germline ends. The chain's CDR3 is CASSVTARSEAFF. The CDR3 coding sequence is TGTGCCAGCAGCGTCACCGCGCGGTCTGAAGCTTTCTTT.

This sequence joins TRBV28 and TRBJ2-5; D uncertain. This CDR3 is built from 11 residues. V gave up 5 bases and J gave up 7 bases, with 8 bases separating them. Germline-derived CDR1 and CDR2 are MDHEN and SYDVKM. CDR3: CASSLSGTQYF. The CDR3 DNA is TGTGCCAGCAGTCTCTCGGGGACCCAGTACTTC.

This rearrangement joins TRBV29-1 to TRBJ2-1; TRBD2 matches 10 bases. The CDR3 covers 12 residues. V trimming: 7 bases; J trimming: 14 bases; junction bases outside the gene matches: 11. Germline V gene sequence: CDR1 SQVTM, CDR2 ANQGSEA. CDR3 in DNA: TGCAGCGCTGGACTAGCGGCCGGGGAGAAGTTCTTC. Its translation is CSAGLAAGEKFF.

The rearrangement links TRBV7-9 to TRBJ2-2, with a tentative D call TRBD1 (6 bases). The germline gives CDR1 SEHNR, CDR2 FQNEAQ (reference sequence). The CDR3 length is 14 residues. The V end was cut by 11 bases, the J end by 5 bases, with 18 bases between. CDR3 nucleotides: TGTGCCGGTGGACAGACACTATCGACCGGGGAGCTGTTTTTT. Translating gives CAGGQTLSTGELFF.

The J gene is TRBJ2-5, the V gene TRBV7-2; 11 bases agree with TRBD2. The CDR3 is 16 residues long. Per the germline V gene, CDR1 is SGHTA and CDR2 is FQGNSA. V dropped 2 bases and J dropped 5; count of bases not matched to a gene: 7. The CDR3 DNA reads as TGTGCCAGCAGCTTATCAGCGTCTAGCGGGAGGGAGACCCAGTACTTC. It specifies CASSLSASSGRETQYF.

V usage is TRBV7-2 and J usage is TRBJ2-7; possible D gene TRBD2, 6 bases. The CDR3 consists of 15 residues. V was clipped by 4 bases and J by 6 bases, with 19 bases between them. CDR1 is SGHTA, CDR2 FQGNSA, per germline. The DNA for the CDR3 is TGTGCCAGCAGCTCACTAGGGACTGGGTCTTTCGAGCAGTACTTC. Its translation is CASSSLGTGSFEQYF.

The chain has TRBV5-5 and TRBJ2-5; tentatively, D is TRBD1 (5 bases). The CDR3 runs to 14 residues. The V gene lost 3 bases and the J gene lost 0 bases, with 9 bases spanning the gap. The germline CDR1 and CDR2 sequences are SGHKS and YYEKEE (reference sequence). The CDR3 DNA sequence: TGTGCCAGCAGCTCCGGACACGACCAAGAGACCCAGTACTTC. Its translation is CASSSGHDQETQYF.

The chain carries TRBV5-1 and TRBJ1-1, with D tentatively TRBD1 (5 bases). Germline values: CDR1 SGHRS, CDR2 YFSETQ. This CDR3 spans 15 amino acids. V lost 3 bases and J lost 0, with 12 bases in between. The CDR3 sequence: CASSSSGRMNTEAFF. CDR3 in DNA: TGCGCCAGCAGCTCATCAGGGCGAATGAACACTGAAGCTTTCTTT. Based on the CDR3 plus reference TRBV5-1 and TRBJ1-1, the full variable domain is KAGVTQTPRYLIKTRGQQVTLSCSPISGHRSVSWYQQTPGQGLQFLFEYFSETQRNKGNFPGRFSGRQFSNSRSEMNVSTLELGDSALYLCASSSSGRMNTEAFFGQGTRLTVV.

The rearrangement joins TRBV7-2 to TRBJ2-7; TRBD2 agrees at 9 bases. This CDR3 contains 14 residues. CDR1 and CDR2 from the germline V gene are SGHTA and FQGNSA. Unmatched junction bases numbered 6, after V lost 5 bases and J lost 4 bases. The CDR3 nucleotides read TGTGCCAGCAGCAGACGGACTAGCGAGTACGAGCAGTACTTC. This translates into CASSRRTSEYEQYF.

The rearrangement uses TRBV5-1 and TRBJ1-3, with D perhaps TRBD1 (5 bases). Trimming removed 4 bases at V and 0 bases at J, with 11 bases between. There are 15 residues in the CDR3. CDR1 SGHRS and CDR2 YFSETQ come from the germline V gene. CDR3 DNA: TGCGCCAGCAGCCGGGACTCCGGCTCTGGAAACACCATATATTTT. It is translated as CASSRDSGSGNTIYF. The variable domain in full, completed from reference TRBV5-1 and TRBJ1-3, reads KAGVTQTPRYLIKTRGQQVTLSCSPISGHRSVSWYQQTPGQGLQFLFEYFSETQRNKGNFPGRFSGRQFSNSRSEMNVSTLELGDSALYLCASSRDSGSGNTIYFGEGSWLTVV.

The CDR3 region has the DNA TGTGCCAGCAGCCCGAACAGGGATCAGCCCCAGCATTTT. It translates to CASSPNRDQPQHF. The V call is TRBV11-2, the J call TRBJ1-5, with D possibly being TRBD1 (6 bases). Between the trimmed V and J ends, which lost 5 bases and 5 bases, there was a span of 10 bases. This CDR3 is built from 13 residues. CDR1 and CDR2 from the germline V gene are SGHAT and FQNNGV.

About this clone: Other DNA sequences in the sample encode the same CDR3. The chain employs TRBV18 and TRBJ2-1; 7 positions match TRBD2. J was trimmed by 0 bases and V by 6 bases; bases with no gene match: 2. CDR1 and CDR2 from the germline V gene are KGHSH and LQKENI. This CDR3 contains 14 residues. The CDR3 nucleotides read TGTGCCAGCTCTGGCGGGAGCTCCTACAATGAGCAGTTCTTC. It is translated as CASSGGSSYNEQFF. Full variable domain (rest looked up from reference TRBV18 and TRBJ2-1): NAGVMQNPRHLVRRRGQEARLRCSPMKGHSHVYWYRQLPEEGLKFMVYLQKENIIDESGMPKERFSAEFPKEGPSILRIQQVVRGDSAAYFCASSGGSSYNEQFFGPGTRLTVL.

This clone was detected only once. This chain connects TRBV14 to TRBJ2-2, with 9 positions matching TRBD1. The V gene end was trimmed by 4 bases and the J gene end by 6 bases; junction bases not matched to a gene: 6. Germline CDR1 is SGHDN and CDR2 is FVKESK. The CDR3 is 15 residues long. The CDR3 spells CASSRRDRVAGELFF. CDR3 nucleotides: TGTGCCAGCAGCCGCCGGGACAGGGTGGCCGGGGAGCTGTTTTTT.